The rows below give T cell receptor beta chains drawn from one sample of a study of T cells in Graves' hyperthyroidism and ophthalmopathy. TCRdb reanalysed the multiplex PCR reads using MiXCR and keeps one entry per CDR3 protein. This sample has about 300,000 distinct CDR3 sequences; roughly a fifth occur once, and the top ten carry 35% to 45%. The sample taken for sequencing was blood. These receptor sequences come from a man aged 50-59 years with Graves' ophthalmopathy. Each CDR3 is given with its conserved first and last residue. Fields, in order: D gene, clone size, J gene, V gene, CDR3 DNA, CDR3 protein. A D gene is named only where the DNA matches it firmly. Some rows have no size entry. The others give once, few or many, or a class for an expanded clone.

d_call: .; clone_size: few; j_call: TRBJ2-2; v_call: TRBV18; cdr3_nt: TGTGCCAGCTCACCGACACAGGTCGCGAACACCGGGGAGCTGTTTTTT; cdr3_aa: CASSPTQVANTGELFF
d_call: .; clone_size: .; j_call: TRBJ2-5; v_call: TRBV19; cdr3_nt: TGTGCCAGTAGTACCCTAACTGGGGCGGAGGGGACCCAGTACTTC; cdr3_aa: CASSTLTGAEGTQYF
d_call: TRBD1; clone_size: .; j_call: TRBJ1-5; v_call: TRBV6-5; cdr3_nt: TGTGCCAGCAGTTACTCGGGACAGGGCCTGTTGGGTCAGCCCCAGCATTTT; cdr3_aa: CASSYSGQGLLGQPQHF
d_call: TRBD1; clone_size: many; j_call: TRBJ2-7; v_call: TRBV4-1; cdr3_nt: TGCGCCAGCAGCCAAGCTCCGACAGGGACGTATGCGGACGAGCAGTACTTC; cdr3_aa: CASSQAPTGTYADEQYF
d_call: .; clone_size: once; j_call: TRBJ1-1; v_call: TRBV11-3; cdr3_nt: TGTGCCAGCAGCTCACGGGGCGGATTGAACACTGAAGCTTTCTTT; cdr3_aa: CASSSRGGLNTEAFF
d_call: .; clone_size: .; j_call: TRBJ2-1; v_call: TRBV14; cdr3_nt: TGTGCCAGCAGCCCTCGACGGGGGATAGGTTACAATGAGCAGTTCTTC; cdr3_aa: CASSPRRGIGYNEQFF
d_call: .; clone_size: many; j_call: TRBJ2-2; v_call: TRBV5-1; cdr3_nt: TGCGCCAGCAGCTTGGGCGGAGGGAACACCGGGGAGCTGTTTTTT; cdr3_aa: CASSLGGGNTGELFF
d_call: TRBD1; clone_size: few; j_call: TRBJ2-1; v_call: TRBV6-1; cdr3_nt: TGTGCCAGCATCGCCGGGACAGGGGTTTACAATGAGCAGTTCTTC; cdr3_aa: CASIAGTGVYNEQFF
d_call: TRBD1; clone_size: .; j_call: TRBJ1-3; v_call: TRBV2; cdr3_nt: TGTGCCAGCAGCCCGCAGGACAGGGGAGCTGGAAACACCATATATTTT; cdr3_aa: CASSPQDRGAGNTIYF
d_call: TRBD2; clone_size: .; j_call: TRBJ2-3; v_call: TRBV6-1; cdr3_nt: TGTGCCAGCAGGAGACTAGCGGGAGCGGCAGATACGCAGTATTTT; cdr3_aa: CASRRLAGAADTQYF
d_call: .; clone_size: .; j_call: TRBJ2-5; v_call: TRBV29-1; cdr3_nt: TGCAGCGTTGCTGTCGATCAAGAGACCCAGTACTTC; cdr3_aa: CSVAVDQETQYF
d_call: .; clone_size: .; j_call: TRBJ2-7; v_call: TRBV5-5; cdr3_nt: TGTGCCAGCAGCTTGACGGATAATGAGCAGTACTTC; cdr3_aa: CASSLTDNEQYF
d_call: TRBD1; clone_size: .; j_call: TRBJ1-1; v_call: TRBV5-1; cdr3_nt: TGCGCCAGCAGCTTTACCCAGGGGGGCGGGTGGACTGAAGCTTTCTTT; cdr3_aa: CASSFTQGGGWTEAFF
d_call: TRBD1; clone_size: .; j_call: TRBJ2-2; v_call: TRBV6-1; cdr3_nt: TGCGCCAGCAGTGAGACAGGGACCGGGGAGCTGTTTTTT; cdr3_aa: CASSETGTGELFF
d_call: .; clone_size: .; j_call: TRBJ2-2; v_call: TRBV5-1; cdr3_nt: .; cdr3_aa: CASSSGGSTAGELFF
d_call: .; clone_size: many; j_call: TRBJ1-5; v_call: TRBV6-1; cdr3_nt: TGTGCCAGCAGGGATCAACAGGGCTGGAATCAGCCCCAGCATTTT; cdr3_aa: CASRDQQGWNQPQHF
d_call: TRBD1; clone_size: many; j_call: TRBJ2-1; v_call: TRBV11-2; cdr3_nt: TGTGCCAGCAGCTCCCGAACAGGGGGCCGCAATGAGCAGTTCTTC; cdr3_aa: CASSSRTGGRNEQFF
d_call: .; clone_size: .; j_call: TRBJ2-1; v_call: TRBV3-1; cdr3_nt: TGTGCCAGCAGCCACCTACGGGGAGGCGGGCCCTCCTACAATGAGCAGTTCTTC; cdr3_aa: CASSHLRGGGPSYNEQFF
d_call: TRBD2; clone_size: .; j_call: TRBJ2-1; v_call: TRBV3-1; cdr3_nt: TGTGCCAGCAGCCAAGTTCGCGGCGGGAGTAATGAGCAGTTCTTC; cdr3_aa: CASSQVRGGSNEQFF
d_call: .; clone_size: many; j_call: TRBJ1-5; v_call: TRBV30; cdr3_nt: TGTGCCTGGAGCGACAGGTCCTCTCAGCCCCAGCATTTT; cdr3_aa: CAWSDRSSQPQHF
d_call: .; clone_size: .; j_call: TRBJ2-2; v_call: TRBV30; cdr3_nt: TGTGCCTGGAGTGTGCCGGGCCAATACGGGGAGCTGTTTTTT; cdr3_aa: CAWSVPGQYGELFF
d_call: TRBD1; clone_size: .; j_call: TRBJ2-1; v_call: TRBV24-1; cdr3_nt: TGTGCCACCAGTGAACCGGACAGGGGGCAATACAATGAGCAGTTCTTC; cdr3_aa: CATSEPDRGQYNEQFF
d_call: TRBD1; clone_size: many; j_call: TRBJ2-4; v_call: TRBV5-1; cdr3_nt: TGCGCCAGCAGCCCGGCTGGGACAGGGCACCTCTTAGCCAAAAACATTCAGTACTTC; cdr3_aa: CASSPAGTGHLLAKNIQYF
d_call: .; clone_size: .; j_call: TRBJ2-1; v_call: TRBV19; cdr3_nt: TGTGCCAGTAGTATATCGGAGCGGTACAATGAGCAGTTCTTC; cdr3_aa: CASSISERYNEQFF
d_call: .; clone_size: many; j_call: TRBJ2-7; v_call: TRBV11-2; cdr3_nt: TGTGCCAGCAGCCAGGGCGCGACAACTGCCTACGAGCAGTACTTC; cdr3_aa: CASSQGATTAYEQYF
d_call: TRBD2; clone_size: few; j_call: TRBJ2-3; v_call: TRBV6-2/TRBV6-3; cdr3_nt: TGTGCCAGCAGTTACGGGACTAGCGGGAGGGTCTCAGATACGCAGTATTTT; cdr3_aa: CASSYGTSGRVSDTQYF
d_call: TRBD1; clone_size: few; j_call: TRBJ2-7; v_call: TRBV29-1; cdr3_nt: TGCAGCGTCCGCCGTACAGGGGTAGCAGACGAGCAGTACTTC; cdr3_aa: CSVRRTGVADEQYF
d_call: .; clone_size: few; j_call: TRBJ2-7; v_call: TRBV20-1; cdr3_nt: TGCAGTGCTAGAGCTGCCTGGGCGGGGGCTTACGAGCAGTACTTC; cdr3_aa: CSARAAWAGAYEQYF
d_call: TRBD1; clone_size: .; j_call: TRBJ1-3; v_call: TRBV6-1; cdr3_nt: TGTGCCAGCAGACTAGAGATCAGGGGGCCCGGAAACACCATATATTTT; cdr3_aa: CASRLEIRGPGNTIYF
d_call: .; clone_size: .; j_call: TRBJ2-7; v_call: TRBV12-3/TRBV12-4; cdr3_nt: TGTGCCAGCAGTCGGAAGGCGGGGAGAGACTACGAGCAGTACTTC; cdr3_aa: CASSRKAGRDYEQYF
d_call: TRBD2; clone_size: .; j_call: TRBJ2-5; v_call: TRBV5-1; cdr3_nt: TGCGCCAGCAGCTTGGAGGATAGCGGGAGTAGGGAGACCCAGTACTTC; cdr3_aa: CASSLEDSGSRETQYF
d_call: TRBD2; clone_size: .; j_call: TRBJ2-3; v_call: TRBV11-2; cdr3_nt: TGTGCCAGCAGCTCGACTAGACTAGCGGGGGGCACAGATACGCAGTATTTT; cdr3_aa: CASSSTRLAGGTDTQYF
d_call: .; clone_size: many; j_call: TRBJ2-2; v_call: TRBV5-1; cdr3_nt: TGCGCCAGCAGCGGGCAGGCAGATACGAACACCGGGGAGCTGTTTTTT; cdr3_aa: CASSGQADTNTGELFF
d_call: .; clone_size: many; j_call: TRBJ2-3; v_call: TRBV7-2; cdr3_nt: TGTGCCAGCAGTGGCTCAGATACGCAGTATTTT; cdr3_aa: CASSGSDTQYF
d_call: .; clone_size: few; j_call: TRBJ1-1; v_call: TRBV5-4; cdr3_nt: TGTGCCAGCAGCTTTGAACAGAACACTGAAGCTTTCTTT; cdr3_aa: CASSFEQNTEAFF
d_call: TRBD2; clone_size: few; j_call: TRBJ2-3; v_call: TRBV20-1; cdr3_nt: TGCAGTGTGGCCAGAGCGGGAGTTCTCACAGATACGCAGTATTTT; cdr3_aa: CSVARAGVLTDTQYF
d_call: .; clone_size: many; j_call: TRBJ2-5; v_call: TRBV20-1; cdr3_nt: TGCAGTGCTAGAGCATTTGAGAAGACCCAGTACTTC; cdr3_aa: CSARAFEKTQYF
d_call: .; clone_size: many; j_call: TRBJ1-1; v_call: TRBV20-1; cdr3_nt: TGCAGTGCTAGAGATCGGACAGACACTGAAGCTTTCTTT; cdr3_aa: CSARDRTDTEAFF
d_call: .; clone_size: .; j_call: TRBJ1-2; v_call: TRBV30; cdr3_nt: TGTGCCTGCTCCCGGACAGCTAACTATGGCTACACCTTC; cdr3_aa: CACSRTANYGYTF
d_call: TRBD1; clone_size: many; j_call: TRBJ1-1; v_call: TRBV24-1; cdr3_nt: TGTGCCACCAGTGATGGGACAGTGAACACTGAAGCTTTCTTT; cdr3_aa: CATSDGTVNTEAFF
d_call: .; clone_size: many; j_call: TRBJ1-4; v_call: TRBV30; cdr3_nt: TGTGCCTGGAGAGCAGGGGCGTCGACAGAAAAACTGTTTTTT; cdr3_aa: CAWRAGASTEKLFF
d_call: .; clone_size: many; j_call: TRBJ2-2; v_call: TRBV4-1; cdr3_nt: TGCGCCAGCAGCCAAGATCGACTAGTACTGAAGGAGCTGTTTTTT; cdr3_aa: CASSQDRLVLKELFF
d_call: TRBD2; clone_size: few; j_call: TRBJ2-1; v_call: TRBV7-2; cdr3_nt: TGTGCCAGCAGCAAATCGGGACTAGCGGGAGTCAATGAGCAGTTCTTC; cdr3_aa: CASSKSGLAGVNEQFF
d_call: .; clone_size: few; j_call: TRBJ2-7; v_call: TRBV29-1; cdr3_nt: TGCAGCGCCGCGCCGAGGGGCCCCTACGAGCAGTACTTC; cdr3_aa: CSAAPRGPYEQYF
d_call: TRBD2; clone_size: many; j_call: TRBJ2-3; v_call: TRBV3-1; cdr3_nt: TGTGCCAGCAGCCTAGGGACTAGCGGGAGCACGCAGTATTTT; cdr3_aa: CASSLGTSGSTQYF
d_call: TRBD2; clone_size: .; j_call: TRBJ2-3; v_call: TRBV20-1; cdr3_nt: TGCAGTGCTAGAACTAGCGGGAGTCATGGAGACACAGATACGCAGTATTTT; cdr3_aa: CSARTSGSHGDTDTQYF
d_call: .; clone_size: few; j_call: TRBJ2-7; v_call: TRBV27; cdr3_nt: TGTGCCAGCAGTTTCGCGGACAACTCCTACGAGCAGTACTTC; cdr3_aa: CASSFADNSYEQYF
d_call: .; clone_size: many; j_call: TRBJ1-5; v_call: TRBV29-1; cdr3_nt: TGCAGCGTTGAAGGGCAGGTCGGCCAGCCCCAGCATTTT; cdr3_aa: CSVEGQVGQPQHF
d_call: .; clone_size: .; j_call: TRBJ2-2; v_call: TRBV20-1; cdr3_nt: TGCAGTGCTAGAGATGGACAGACGAACACCGGGGAGCTGTTTTTT; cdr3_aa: CSARDGQTNTGELFF
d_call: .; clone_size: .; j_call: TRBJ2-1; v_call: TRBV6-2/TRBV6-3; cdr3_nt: TGTGCCAGCAATCCGGGTGGGAATTACAATGAGCAGTTCTTC; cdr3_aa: CASNPGGNYNEQFF
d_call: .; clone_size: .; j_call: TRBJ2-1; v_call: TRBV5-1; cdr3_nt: TGCGCCAGCAGCTTGATTCGGAGCTCCTACAATGAGCAGTTCTTC; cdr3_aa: CASSLIRSSYNEQFF